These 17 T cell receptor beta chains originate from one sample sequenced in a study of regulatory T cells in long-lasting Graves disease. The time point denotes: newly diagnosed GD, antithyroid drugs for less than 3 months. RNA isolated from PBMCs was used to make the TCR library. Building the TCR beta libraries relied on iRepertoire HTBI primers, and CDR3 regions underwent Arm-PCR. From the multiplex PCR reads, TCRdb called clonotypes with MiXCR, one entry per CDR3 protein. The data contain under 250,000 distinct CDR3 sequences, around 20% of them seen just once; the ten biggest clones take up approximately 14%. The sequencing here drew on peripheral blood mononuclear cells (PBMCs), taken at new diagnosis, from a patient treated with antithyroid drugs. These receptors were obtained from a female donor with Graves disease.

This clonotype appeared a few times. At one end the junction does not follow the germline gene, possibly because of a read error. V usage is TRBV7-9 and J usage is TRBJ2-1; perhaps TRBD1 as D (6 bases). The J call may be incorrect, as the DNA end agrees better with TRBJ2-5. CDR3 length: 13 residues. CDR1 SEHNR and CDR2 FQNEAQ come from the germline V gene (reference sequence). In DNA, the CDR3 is TGTGCCAACAGCTTGGACAGCTCGGGGACCCAGTACTTC. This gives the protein CANSLDSSGTQYF.

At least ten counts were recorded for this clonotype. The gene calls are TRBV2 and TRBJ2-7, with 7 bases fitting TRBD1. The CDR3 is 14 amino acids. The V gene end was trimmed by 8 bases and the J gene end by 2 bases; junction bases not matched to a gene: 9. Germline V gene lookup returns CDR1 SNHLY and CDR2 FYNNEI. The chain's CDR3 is CASSGQQTPYEQYF. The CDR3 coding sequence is TGTGCCAGCTCGGGACAGCAGACCCCCTACGAGCAGTACTTC.

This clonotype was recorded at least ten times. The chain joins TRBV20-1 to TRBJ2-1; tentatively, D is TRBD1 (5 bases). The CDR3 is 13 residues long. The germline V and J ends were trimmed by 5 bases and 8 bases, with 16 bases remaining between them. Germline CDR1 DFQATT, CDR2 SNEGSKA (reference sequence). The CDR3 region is CSAHQGSSDEQFF. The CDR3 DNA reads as TGCAGTGCTCACCAGGGTTCAAGCGATGAGCAGTTCTTC.

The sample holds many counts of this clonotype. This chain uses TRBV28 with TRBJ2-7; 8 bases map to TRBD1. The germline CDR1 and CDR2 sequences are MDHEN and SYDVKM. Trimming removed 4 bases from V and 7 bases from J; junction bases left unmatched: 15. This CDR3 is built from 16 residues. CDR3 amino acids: CASSSAGRGHFEEQYF. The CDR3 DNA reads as TGTGCCAGCAGTTCGGCGGGCAGGGGGCATTTCGAGGAGCAGTACTTC.

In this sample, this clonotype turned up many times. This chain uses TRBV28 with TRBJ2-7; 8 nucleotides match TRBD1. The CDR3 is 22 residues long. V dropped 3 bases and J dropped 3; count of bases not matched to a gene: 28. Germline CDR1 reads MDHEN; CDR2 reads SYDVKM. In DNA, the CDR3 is TGTGCCAGCAGTTTTTTGGTCCCAAGGGACAGGACGAGCTTGGGTCTGGGCTACGAGCAGTACTTC. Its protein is CASSFLVPRDRTSLGLGYEQYF.

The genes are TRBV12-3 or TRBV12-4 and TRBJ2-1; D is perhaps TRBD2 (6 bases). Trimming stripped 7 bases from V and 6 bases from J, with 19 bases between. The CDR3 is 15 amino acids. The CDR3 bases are TGTGCCAGCACACTCAGGACGCAGGGAGGCAATGAGCAGTTCTTC. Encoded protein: CASTLRTQGGNEQFF.

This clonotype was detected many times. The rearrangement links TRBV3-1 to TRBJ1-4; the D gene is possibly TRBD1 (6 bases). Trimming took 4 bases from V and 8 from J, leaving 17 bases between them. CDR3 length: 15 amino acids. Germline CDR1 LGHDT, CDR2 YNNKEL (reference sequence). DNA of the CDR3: TGTGCCAGCAGCCTTGAGGGGGGCGTGAGGGAAAAACTGTTTTTT. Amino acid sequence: CASSLEGGVREKLFF.

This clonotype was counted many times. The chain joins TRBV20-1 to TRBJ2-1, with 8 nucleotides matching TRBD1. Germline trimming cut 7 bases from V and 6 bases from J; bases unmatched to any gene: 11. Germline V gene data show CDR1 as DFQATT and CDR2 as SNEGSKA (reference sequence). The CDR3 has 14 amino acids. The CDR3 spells CSVADREGGNEQFF. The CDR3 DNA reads TGCAGTGTCGCGGACAGGGAAGGTGGCAATGAGCAGTTCTTC.

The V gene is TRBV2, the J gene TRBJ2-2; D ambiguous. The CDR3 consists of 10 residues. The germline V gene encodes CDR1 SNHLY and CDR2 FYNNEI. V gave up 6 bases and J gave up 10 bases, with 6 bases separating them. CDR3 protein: CASRAEELFF. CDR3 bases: TGTGCCAGCAGGGCGGAGGAGCTGTTTTTT.

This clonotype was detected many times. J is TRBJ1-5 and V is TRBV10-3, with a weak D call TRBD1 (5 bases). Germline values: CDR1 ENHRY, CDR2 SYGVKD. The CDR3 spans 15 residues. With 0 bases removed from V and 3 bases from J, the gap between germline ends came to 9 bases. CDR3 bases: TGTGCCATCAGTGAGTCTTTAGGGGCCAATCAGCCCCAGCATTTT. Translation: CAISESLGANQPQHF.

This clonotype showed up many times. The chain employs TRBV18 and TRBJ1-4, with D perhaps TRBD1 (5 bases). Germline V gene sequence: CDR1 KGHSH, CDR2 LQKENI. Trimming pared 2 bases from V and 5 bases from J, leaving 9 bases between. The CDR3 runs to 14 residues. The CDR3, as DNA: TGTGCCAGCTCACCAGGGGCGGAAAATGAAAAACTGTTTTTT. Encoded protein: CASSPGAENEKLFF.

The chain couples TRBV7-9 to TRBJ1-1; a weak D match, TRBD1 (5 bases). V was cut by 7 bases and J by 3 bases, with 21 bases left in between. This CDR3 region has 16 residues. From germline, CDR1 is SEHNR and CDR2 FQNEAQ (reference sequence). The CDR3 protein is CASNTGLEGPYTEAFF. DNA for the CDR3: TGTGCCAGCAATACCGGCTTAGAGGGGCCCTACACTGAAGCTTTCTTT. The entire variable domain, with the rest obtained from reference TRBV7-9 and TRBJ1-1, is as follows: DTGVSQNPRHKITKRGQNVTFRCDPISEHNRLYWYRQTLGQGPEFLTYFQNEAQLEKSRLLSDRFSAERPKGSFSTLEIQRTEQGDSAMYLCASNTGLEGPYTEAFFGQGTRLTVV.

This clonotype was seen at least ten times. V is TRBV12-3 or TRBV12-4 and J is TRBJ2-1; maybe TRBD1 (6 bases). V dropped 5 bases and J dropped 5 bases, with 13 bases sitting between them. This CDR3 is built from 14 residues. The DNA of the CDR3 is TGTGCCAGCAGTATGGACAGTCACCACAATGAGCAGTTCTTC. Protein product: CASSMDSHHNEQFF.

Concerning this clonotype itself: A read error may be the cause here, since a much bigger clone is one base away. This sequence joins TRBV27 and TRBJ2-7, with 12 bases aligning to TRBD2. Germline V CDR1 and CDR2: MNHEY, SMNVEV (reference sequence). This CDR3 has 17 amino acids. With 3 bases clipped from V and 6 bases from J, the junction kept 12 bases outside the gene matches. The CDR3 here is CASSFKTSGGSFLEQYF. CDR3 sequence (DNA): TGTGCCAGCAGTTTCAAGACTAGCGGGGGTTCTTTCCTCGAGCAGTACTTC.

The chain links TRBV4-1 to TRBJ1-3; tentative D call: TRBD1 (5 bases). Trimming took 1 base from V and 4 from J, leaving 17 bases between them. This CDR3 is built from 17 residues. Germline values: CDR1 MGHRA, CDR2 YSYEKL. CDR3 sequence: CASSQASHGGVGNTIYF. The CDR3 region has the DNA TGCGCCAGCAGCCAAGCATCCCACGGAGGGGTCGGAAACACCATATATTTT.

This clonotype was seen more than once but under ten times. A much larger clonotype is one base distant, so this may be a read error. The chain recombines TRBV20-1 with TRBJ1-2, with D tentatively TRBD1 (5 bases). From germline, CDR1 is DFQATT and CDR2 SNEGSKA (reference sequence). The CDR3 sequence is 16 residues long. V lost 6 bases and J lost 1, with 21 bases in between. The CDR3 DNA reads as TGCAGTGCAAGCCCGGCGGGGGGATCTCTTAACTATGGCTACACCTTC. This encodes CSASPAGGSLNYGYTF.

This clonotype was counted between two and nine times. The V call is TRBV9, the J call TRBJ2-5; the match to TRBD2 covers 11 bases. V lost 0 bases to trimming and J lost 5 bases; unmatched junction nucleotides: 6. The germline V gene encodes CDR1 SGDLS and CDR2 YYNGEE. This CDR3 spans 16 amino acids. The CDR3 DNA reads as TGTGCCAGCAGCGTAGGGTTAGCGGGGGGGACGGAGACCCAGTACTTC. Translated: CASSVGLAGGTETQYF.